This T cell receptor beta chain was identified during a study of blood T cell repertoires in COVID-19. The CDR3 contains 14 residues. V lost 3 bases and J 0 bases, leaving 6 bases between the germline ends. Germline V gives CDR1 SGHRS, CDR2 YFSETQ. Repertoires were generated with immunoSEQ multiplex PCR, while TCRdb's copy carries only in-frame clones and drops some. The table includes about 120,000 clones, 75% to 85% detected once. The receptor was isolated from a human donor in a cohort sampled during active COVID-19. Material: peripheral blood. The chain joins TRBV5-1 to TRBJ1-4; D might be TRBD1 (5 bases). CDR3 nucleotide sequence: TGCGCCAGCAGCTCAGGGTCAACTAATGAAAAACTGTTTTTT. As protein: CASSSGSTNEKLFF.